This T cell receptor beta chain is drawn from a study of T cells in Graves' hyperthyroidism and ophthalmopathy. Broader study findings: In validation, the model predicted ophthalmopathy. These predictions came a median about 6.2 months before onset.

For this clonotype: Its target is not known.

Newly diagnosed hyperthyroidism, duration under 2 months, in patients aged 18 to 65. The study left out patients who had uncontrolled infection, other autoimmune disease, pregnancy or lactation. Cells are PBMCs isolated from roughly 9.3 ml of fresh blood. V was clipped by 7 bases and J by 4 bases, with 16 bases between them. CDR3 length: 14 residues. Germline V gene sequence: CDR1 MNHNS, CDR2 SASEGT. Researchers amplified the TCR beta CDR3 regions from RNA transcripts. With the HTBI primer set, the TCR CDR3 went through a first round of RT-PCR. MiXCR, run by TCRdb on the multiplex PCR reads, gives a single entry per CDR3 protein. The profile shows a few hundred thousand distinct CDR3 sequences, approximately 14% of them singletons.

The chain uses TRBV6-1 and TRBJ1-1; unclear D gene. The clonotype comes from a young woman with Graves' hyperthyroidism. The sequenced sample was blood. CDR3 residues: CASIPNGRGTEAFF. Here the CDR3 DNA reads TGTGCCAGCATCCCTAATGGGCGGGGCACTGAAGCTTTCTTT.